The T cell receptor beta chain described here comes from a study of T cells in Graves' hyperthyroidism and ophthalmopathy. Study conclusions and caveats: Blood samples included most of the expanded thyroid clonotypes exceeding 0.001.

The V gene end was trimmed by 3 bases and the J gene end by 5 bases; junction bases not matched to a gene: 2. The germline CDR1 and CDR2 sequences are KGHDR and SFDVKD. The CDR3 loop spans 14 amino acids. Only a few counts were recorded for this clonotype. Its cognate antigen is unknown. RNA transcripts provided the source from which TCR beta CDR3 regions were amplified. The TCR CDR3 first-round RT-PCR relied on the HTBI primer set. MiXCR was run by TCRdb on the multiplex PCR reads, yielding one entry per CDR3 protein. The sample has 300,000 to 400,000 distinct CDR3 sequences; over 20% are singletons. Specimen: blood. This sequence originates from a woman aged 45 to 65 with Graves' hyperthyroidism. This rearrangement joins TRBV24-1 to TRBJ2-1; TRBD1 agrees at 8 bases. This CDR3 reads CATSDQGADNEQFF. In nucleotides, the CDR3 is TGTGCCACCAGTGATCAGGGGGCTGACAATGAGCAGTTCTTC.